This T cell receptor (beta chain) derives from a study of blood T cell repertoires in COVID-19. TCRdb keeps only in-frame clones here, not all; method: immunoSEQ multiplex PCR. Of around 50,000 clones in the sample, more than 75% were seen once. V was trimmed by 0 bases and J by 8 bases, leaving 13 bases between them. There are 14 residues in the CDR3. Germline V lookup: CDR1 MNHEY, CDR2 SVGAGI. The J gene is TRBJ1-2, the V gene TRBV6-5; a possible D gene is TRBD1 (5 bases). This clonotype was sampled from a woman between 45 and 60 years old with acute COVID-19. The sequenced sample was PBMCs or T cells enriched from blood (not recorded which). This chain's CDR3 is CASSYSRRERGYTF. The CDR3 DNA follows: TGTGCCAGCAGTTACTCGCGCAGGGAACGGGGCTACACCTTC.